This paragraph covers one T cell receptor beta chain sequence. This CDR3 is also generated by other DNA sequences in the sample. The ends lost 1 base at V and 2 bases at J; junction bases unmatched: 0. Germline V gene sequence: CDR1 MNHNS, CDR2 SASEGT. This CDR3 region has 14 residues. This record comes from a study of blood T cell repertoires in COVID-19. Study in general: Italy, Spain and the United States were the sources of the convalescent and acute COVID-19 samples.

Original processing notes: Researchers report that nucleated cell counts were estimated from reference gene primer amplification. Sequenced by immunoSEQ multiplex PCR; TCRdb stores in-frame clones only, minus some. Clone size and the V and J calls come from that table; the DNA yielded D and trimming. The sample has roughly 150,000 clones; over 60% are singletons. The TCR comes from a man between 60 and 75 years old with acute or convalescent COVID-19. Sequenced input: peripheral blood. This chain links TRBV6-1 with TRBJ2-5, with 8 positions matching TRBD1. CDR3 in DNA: TGTGCCAGCAGTGAAGGGACAGGGCAAGAGACCCAGTACTTC. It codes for CASSEGTGQETQYF.